The next 17 T cell receptor beta chains were all read from a single sample in a study of radiation and T cells in renal cell carcinoma. Method: immunoSEQ multiplex PCR; TCRdb's copy keeps in-frame clones and lacks some. The sample lists around 170,000 clones, less than 90% seen once, with approximately 10% in the top ten. Indicated time point: blood 4 weeks post-SBRT, at nephrectomy. Treatment described: 15 Gy SBRT to primary tumor, nephrectomy 4 weeks later. Here the sequenced sample was blood, taken from a patient whose treatment included radiotherapy and nephrectomy. All receptors come from a woman in her forties or fifties with renal cell carcinoma.

For the CDR3, the DNA is TGTGCCAGCAGCTCGGCCGACCCGGAGGAGAAACTGTTTTTT. The encoded protein is CASSSADPEEKLFF. This sequence joins TRBV5-4 and TRBJ1-4; D is undetermined. The CDR3 is made up of 14 amino acids. The V end was cut by 3 bases, the J end by 11 bases, with 17 bases between. Germline CDR1 is SGHNT and CDR2 is YYREEE (reference sequence).

V usage is TRBV10-1 and J usage is TRBJ2-5, with 8 nucleotides matching TRBD2. Germline V gives CDR1 WNHNN, CDR2 SYGVQD (reference sequence). Trimming cost V 0 bases and J 4 bases; bases outside gene matches: 7. The CDR3 is 16 amino acids. The CDR3 DNA reads TGCGCCAGCAGTGAGTCGATCCCCCGGGGGGGAGAGACCCAGTACTTC. Its translation is CASSESIPRGGETQYF.

The chain is built from TRBV2 and TRBJ2-5; 9 nucleotides align to TRBD2. The ends lost 11 bases at V and 5 bases at J; junction bases unmatched: 9. The CDR3 length is 13 residues. Germline-derived CDR1 and CDR2 are SNHLY and FYNNEI. CDR3 sequence reads: CAGERGAGETQYF. Written as DNA, the CDR3 is TGTGCCGGGGAGCGGGGGGCCGGGGAGACCCAGTACTTC.

The gene calls are TRBV6-5 and TRBJ1-6, with a tentative D call TRBD1 (5 bases). The germline V gene encodes CDR1 MNHEY and CDR2 SVGAGI. The CDR3 runs 12 residues. Trimming shortened V by 2 bases and J by 9 bases, and 5 bases separated the two germline ends. This chain's CDR3 is CASSYRGSPLHF. The CDR3 bases are TGTGCCAGCAGTTACAGGGGTTCACCCCTCCACTTT.

The rearrangement uses TRBV19 and TRBJ1-2; no firm D call. In germline, CDR1 is LNHDA, CDR2 SQIVND (reference sequence). Trimming left V 4 bases short and J 5 bases short, with 20 bases between. CDR3 length: 16 amino acids. CDR3 loop: CASSRPRAGVYYGYTF. In DNA, the CDR3 is TGTGCCAGTAGTAGGCCTCGGGCGGGAGTCTATTATGGCTACACCTTC.

The chain has TRBV12-5 and TRBJ1-2; TRBD1 aligns across 8 bases. CDR1 and CDR2 (germline): LGHNT, FRNRAP. V was clipped by 1 base and J by 5 bases; unmatched bases: 12. The CDR3 contains 17 residues. DNA of the CDR3: TGTGCTAGTGGTTTGGGAGACAGGGGCCTCTACGAATATGGCTACACCTTC. Translating gives CASGLGDRGLYEYGYTF.

The chain uses TRBV5-4 and TRBJ1-6; TRBD1 matches at 7 bases. V shed 0 bases, J shed 10 bases, and the junction held 4 bases outside the gene matches. Germline values: CDR1 SGHNT, CDR2 YYREEE (reference sequence). This CDR3 contains 14 residues. CDR3 sequence reads: CASSLDRGQSPLHF. CDR3 nucleotides: TGTGCCAGCAGCTTGGACAGGGGTCAATCACCCCTCCACTTT.

The gene calls are TRBV4-2 and TRBJ1-2; 9 positions agree with TRBD1. There are 16 residues in the CDR3. The junction had 8 bases not matched to a gene; V was cut back by 0 bases and J by 6 bases. Germline assignment: CDR1 LGHNA and CDR2 YNFKEQ. In DNA, the CDR3 is TGTGCCAGCAGCCAAGATAATCGACAGGGGGAGGATGGCTACACCTTC. Translation: CASSQDNRQGEDGYTF.

CDR3 DNA sequence: TGTGCTAGTGGTTTGGAGGTGGGCGAGCAGTACTTC. This translates into CASGLEVGEQYF. The J gene is TRBJ2-7, the V gene TRBV12-5; D not resolved. Between the trimmed V and J ends, which lost 1 base and 6 bases, there was a span of 7 bases. Germline V lookup: CDR1 LGHNT, CDR2 FRNRAP. The CDR3 totals 12 residues.

The V call is TRBV30, the J call TRBJ2-7; weak D call: TRBD1 (5 bases). Germline CDR1 reads GTSNPN; CDR2 reads SVGIG (reference sequence). There are 14 residues in the CDR3. Trimming removed 0 bases at V and 7 bases at J, with 16 bases between. The CDR3 DNA reads as TGTGCCTGGAGTGTACTCGACAGTCTGGGAGAGCAGTACTTC. It codes for CAWSVLDSLGEQYF.

This clone appeared a single time. The CDR3 protein is CASSLTGTPSYNEQFF. The CDR3 nucleotides read TGTGCCAGCAGCTTGACCGGGACACCCTCCTACAATGAGCAGTTCTTC. This sequence joins TRBV5-5 and TRBJ2-1; D may be TRBD1 (6 bases). Germline loops: CDR1 SGHKS, CDR2 YYEKEE (reference sequence). The CDR3 is made up of 16 amino acids. V lost 1 base, J lost 0 bases, and 11 bases lay in between.

This clone has only a few counts. The CDR3 coding sequence is TGTGCCAGTCGCCCCGAAGATTACAATGAGCAGTTCTTC. As protein: CASRPEDYNEQFF. The rearrangement uses TRBV19 and TRBJ2-1, with D hard to call. The CDR3 runs to 13 residues. Germline V gene sequence: CDR1 LNHDA, CDR2 SQIVND (reference sequence). Trimming pared 8 bases from V and 4 bases from J, leaving 12 bases between.

The chain links TRBV4-1 to TRBJ2-7; D gene uncertain. The V gene lost 3 bases and the J gene lost 0 bases, with 15 bases spanning the gap. This CDR3 region has 16 residues. Per the germline V gene, CDR1 is MGHRA and CDR2 is YSYEKL. The CDR3 coding sequence is TGCGCCAGCAGCCAGAAAGAGTCAGGTGACTCCTACGAGCAGTACTTC. Its protein is CASSQKESGDSYEQYF.

The CDR3 DNA sequence: TGTGCCAGCAGTCCGGGCCTTACAATTGGAAACACCATATATTTT. It specifies CASSPGLTIGNTIYF. The chain is built from TRBV6-5 and TRBJ1-3, with D hard to call. The CDR3 is made up of 15 amino acids. The V and J ends lost 5 bases and 3 bases respectively, with 14 bases between them. Germline loops: CDR1 MNHEY, CDR2 SVGAGI.

The rearrangement links TRBV5-3 to TRBJ2-7; D gene ambiguous. TRBV5-3 falls under the ORF class, with uncertain function. V dropped 7 bases and J dropped 4 bases, with 15 bases sitting between them. The length of the CDR3 is 13 residues. The CDR3 DNA reads as TGTGCCAGAGGCCTACGGACGGATTACGAGCAGTACTTC. Translation gives CARGLRTDYEQYF.

This chain joins TRBV14 and TRBJ2-7; D gene unclear. V lost 3 bases and J lost 3, with 3 bases in between. Germline V lookup: CDR1 SGHDN, CDR2 FVKESK. This CDR3 is 11 amino acids long. The CDR3 nucleotides are TGTGCCAGCAGCCAGAGCTACGAGCAGTACTTC. The encoded protein is CASSQSYEQYF. Using reference TRBV14 and TRBJ2-7 for the parts outside the CDR3, the full variable domain is EAGVTQFPSHSVIEKGQTVTLRCDPISGHDNLYWYRRVMGKEIKFLLHFVKESKQDESGMPNNRFLAERTGGTYSTLKVQPAELEDSGVYFCASSQSYEQYFGPGTRLTVT.

V gene TRBV5-4 combines with J gene TRBJ2-1, with 9 bases matching TRBD2. The CDR3 runs 15 residues. Trimming removed 7 bases from V and 8 bases from J; junction bases left unmatched: 13. The germline V gene encodes CDR1 SGHNT and CDR2 YYREEE (reference sequence). CDR3 sequence: CASFFASGVLDEQFF. In nucleotides, the CDR3 is TGTGCCAGCTTTTTTGCTAGCGGGGTTTTAGATGAGCAGTTCTTC.